Listed here are 24 T cell receptor beta chains from one sample, sequenced in a study of blood T cell repertoires in COVID-19. Here immunoSEQ multiplex PCR was the method, and the copy in TCRdb shows in-frame clones only, minus some. The table lists 21,000 or so clones, more than 85% of them singletons. Sequenced input: peripheral blood. The receptors were sampled from a man between 70 and 80 years old with active COVID-19.

V gene TRBV2 combines with J gene TRBJ2-3; 9 nucleotides line up with TRBD2. J gave up 1 base and V 6 bases, and 2 bases lay outside the gene matches. The CDR3 loop spans 14 amino acids. Germline CDR1 and CDR2: SNHLY and FYNNEI. The CDR3 coding sequence is TGTGCCAGCAGCTGGACTAGCGGCACAGATACGCAGTATTTT. Translating it yields CASSWTSGTDTQYF.

The chain links TRBV28 to TRBJ2-7; 7 nucleotides match TRBD2. Looked up from germline, CDR1 is MDHEN and CDR2 is SYDVKM. The CDR3 sequence is 14 residues long. The J segment lost 7 bases and the V segment lost 3 bases, leaving 9 bases of the junction unmatched. CDR3 in amino acids: CASSFEGGPREQYF. CDR3 sequence (DNA): TGTGCCAGCAGTTTTGAGGGAGGGCCGCGGGAGCAGTACTTC.

The rearrangement uses TRBV5-1 and TRBJ2-5; TRBD2 is a possible D gene (5 bases). V lost 1 base to trimming and J lost 5 bases, with 15 bases between them. Germline CDR1 reads SGHRS; CDR2 reads YFSETQ. The CDR3 loop spans 15 amino acids. The CDR3 spells CASSLLGGSGETQYF. The CDR3 DNA follows: TGCGCCAGCAGCTTGTTGGGTGGGAGTGGTGAGACCCAGTACTTC. Combining the CDR3 with reference TRBV5-1 and TRBJ2-5 gives the whole variable domain KAGVTQTPRYLIKTRGQQVTLSCSPISGHRSVSWYQQTPGQGLQFLFEYFSETQRNKGNFPGRFSGRQFSNSRSEMNVSTLELGDSALYLCASSLLGGSGETQYFGPGTRLLVL.

The chain links TRBV19 to TRBJ2-5; 9 bases fit TRBD1. Germline V gene sequence: CDR1 LNHDA, CDR2 SQIVND (reference sequence). CDR3 length: 13 residues. The trim removed 11 bases at V and 5 bases at J, leaving 9 bases unmatched. CDR3 DNA sequence: TGTGCCGCCCGGGACAGGGCGGGGGAGACCCAGTACTTC. Its translation is CAARDRAGETQYF.

This rearrangement joins TRBV10-3 to TRBJ2-7, with D possibly matching TRBD2 (6 bases). The germline V and J ends were trimmed by 4 bases and 0 bases, with 13 bases remaining between them. Germline V gene lookup returns CDR1 ENHRY and CDR2 SYGVKD. The CDR3 runs to 15 residues. The CDR3 DNA reads as TGTGCCATCAGTGTAGGAGGGGTGGTCTCCTACGAGCAGTACTTC. This encodes CAISVGGVVSYEQYF.

This clone occurred a few times. The gene calls are TRBV2 and TRBJ2-3; 7 bases are shared with TRBD2. V was pared by 4 bases and J by 2 bases, with 0 bases of the junction left unmatched. The length of the CDR3 is 13 residues. Germline V gives CDR1 SNHLY, CDR2 FYNNEI. The CDR3 is CASSGDYTDTQYF. DNA of the CDR3: TGTGCCAGCAGTGGGGACTACACAGATACGCAGTATTTT. The full variable domain, with the rest looked up from reference TRBV2 and TRBJ2-3, is EPEVTQTPSHQVTQMGQEVILRCVPISNHLYFYWYRQILGQKVEFLVSFYNNEISEKSEIFDDQFSVERPDGSNFTLKIRSTKLEDSAMYFCASSGDYTDTQYFGPGTRLTVL.

The CDR3 is CASSRTGENTEAFF. CDR3 in DNA: TGTGCCAGCAGCCGGACAGGAGAGAACACTGAAGCTTTCTTT. The chain has TRBV5-4 and TRBJ1-1; TRBD1 aligns across 7 bases. Unmatched junction bases numbered 4, after V lost 4 bases and J lost 1 base. This CDR3 comprises 14 residues. Germline CDR1 reads SGHNT; CDR2 reads YYREEE (reference sequence).

This CDR3 reads CASRTQGDFDEQYF. In DNA, the CDR3 is TGTGCCAGCAGAACACAGGGGGATTTTGACGAGCAGTACTTC. This chain links TRBV27 with TRBJ2-7; 8 nucleotides match TRBD1. The CDR3 is 14 residues long. Germline values: CDR1 MNHEY, CDR2 SMNVEV (reference sequence). The V gene end was trimmed by 6 bases and the J gene end by 5 bases; junction bases not matched to a gene: 9.

This clone was counted between two and nine times. This chain uses TRBV2 with TRBJ2-7; perhaps TRBD2 as D (5 bases). The CDR3 extends over 14 amino acids. The V and J ends lost 10 bases and 2 bases respectively, with 18 bases between them. Germline loops: CDR1 SNHLY, CDR2 FYNNEI. The CDR3 bases are TGTGCCACTAAAAAGGGTAGCGAGGCCTACGAGCAGTACTTC. Amino acids: CATKKGSEAYEQYF.

This chain joins TRBV5-1 and TRBJ2-1, with a weak D call TRBD1 (5 bases). Germline CDR1 reads SGHRS; CDR2 reads YFSETQ. The ends were cut back, 4 bases at V and 8 bases at J, with 13 bases in the middle. The CDR3 extends over 13 amino acids. CDR3 nucleotide sequence: TGCGCCAGCAGCCAAGCAGGGTTTTATGAGCAGTTCTTC. Translation: CASSQAGFYEQFF.

The chain is built from TRBV7-2 and TRBJ2-5, with TRBD2 matching over 9 bases. CDR3 length: 16 residues. CDR1 and CDR2 (germline): SGHTA, FQGNSA. V lost 5 bases, J lost 5 bases, and 12 bases stayed unmatched. In DNA, the CDR3 is TGTGCCAGCAGCGTCCTCGGAGCGGGAGGCCCTGAGACCCAGTACTTC. It specifies CASSVLGAGGPETQYF.

The chain links TRBV12-3 or TRBV12-4 to TRBJ2-2; D unresolved. CDR3 length: 12 amino acids. The V and J ends lost 3 bases and 4 bases respectively, with 3 bases between them. This chain's CDR3 is CASSLATGELFF. In DNA, the CDR3 is TGTGCCAGCAGTTTGGCCACCGGGGAGCTGTTTTTT.

The chain has TRBV7-6 and TRBJ1-1; D may be TRBD1 (5 bases). The germline V and J ends were trimmed by 0 bases and 0 bases, with 14 bases remaining between them. The germline V gene encodes CDR1 SGHVS and CDR2 FNYEAQ. The CDR3 runs 17 residues. The CDR3 is CASSLARDGDMNTEAFF. The DNA of the CDR3 is TGTGCCAGCAGCTTAGCGCGGGACGGTGACATGAACACTGAAGCTTTCTTT.

The V and J genes are TRBV2 and TRBJ2-5; 10 positions match TRBD1. The V and J ends lost 6 bases and 5 bases, in that order; junction bases with no gene match: 3. Germline V gene lookup returns CDR1 SNHLY and CDR2 FYNNEI. The CDR3 length is 13 residues. This CDR3 is CASSRQGAETQYF. DNA for the CDR3: TGTGCCAGCAGCCGACAGGGGGCCGAGACCCAGTACTTC.

This clone was detected once. V usage is TRBV30 and J usage is TRBJ1-6, with 9 bases aligning to TRBD1. The CDR3 covers 17 residues. Germline CDR1 reads GTSNPN; CDR2 reads SVGIG (reference sequence). V lost 8 bases, J lost 3 bases, and 14 bases stayed unmatched. CDR3 residues: CALTTGQGGFYNSPLHF. Here the CDR3 DNA reads TGTGCCCTTACGACGGGACAGGGAGGTTTCTATAATTCACCCCTCCACTTT.

The chain joins TRBV28 to TRBJ2-2; 8 nucleotides line up with TRBD2. Germline values: CDR1 MDHEN, CDR2 SYDVKM. This CDR3 is built from 16 residues. Trimming at V came to 8 bases and at J to 1 base, leaving 9 bases not matched to a gene. Here the CDR3 reads CASQGGLARNTGELFF. The CDR3 DNA sequence: TGTGCCAGCCAGGGCGGACTAGCCCGGAACACCGGGGAGCTGTTTTTT.

This rearrangement joins TRBV6-1 to TRBJ2-6; 7 bases agree with TRBD2. This CDR3 has 16 amino acids. The germline V gene has CDR1 MNHNS and CDR2 SASEGT. Losses at the gene ends were 0 bases for V and 4 bases for J; bases not matched to a gene: 3. The chain's CDR3 is CASSEANGRGANVLTF. The CDR3 DNA sequence: TGTGCCAGCAGTGAAGCAAACGGGAGGGGGGCCAACGTCCTGACTTTC.

The chain is built from TRBV6-6 and TRBJ1-5, with TRBD1 matching 8 bases. CDR1 and CDR2 from the germline V gene are MNHNY and SVGAGI (reference sequence). The CDR3 totals 15 residues. V gave up 6 bases and J gave up 2 bases; unmatched junction bases: 6. CDR3 in amino acids: CASRSATGGNQPQHF. The DNA for the CDR3 is TGTGCCAGCAGGTCGGCGACAGGGGGCAATCAGCCCCAGCATTTT.

This sequence joins TRBV7-2 and TRBJ1-2; 10 bases line up with TRBD1. V was pared by 5 bases and J by 7 bases, with 4 bases of the junction left unmatched. The CDR3 sequence is 13 residues long. From germline, CDR1 is SGHTA and CDR2 FQGNSA. This chain's CDR3 is CASSTDRGLGYTF. CDR3 DNA: TGTGCCAGCAGCACCGACAGGGGGCTTGGCTACACCTTC.

The chain recombines TRBV6-6 with TRBJ2-7; 8 bases are shared with TRBD1. The J segment lost 9 bases and the V segment lost 4 bases, leaving 8 bases of the junction unmatched. The V gene's germline CDR1 is MNHNY and CDR2 SVGAGI (reference sequence). This CDR3 is built from 13 residues. CDR3 region: CASSSGGPTGQYF. The CDR3 DNA follows: TGTGCCAGCAGTTCAGGGGGCCCTACGGGGCAGTACTTC.

The rearrangement links TRBV18 to TRBJ1-4; TRBD1 might be the D (5 bases). This CDR3 comprises 14 residues. The ends were cut back, 3 bases at V and 8 bases at J, with 13 bases in the middle. Germline V gene data show CDR1 as KGHSH and CDR2 as LQKENI. For the CDR3, the DNA is TGTGCCAGCTCACCCGGGGGGAGTCGGGAAAAACTGTTTTTT. Its translation is CASSPGGSREKLFF.

Only a few counts were recorded for this clone. The J gene is TRBJ2-2, the V gene TRBV18; 8 nucleotides align to TRBD2. CDR3 size: 15 residues. The junction had 3 bases not matched to a gene; V was cut back by 4 bases and J by 2 bases. The V gene's germline CDR1 is KGHSH and CDR2 LQKENI. The CDR3 region is CASSLSGTNTGELFF. The DNA of the CDR3 is TGTGCCAGCTCACTTAGCGGGACAAACACCGGGGAGCTGTTTTTT.

The chain uses TRBV19 and TRBJ2-7; no definite D call. CDR3 length equals 14 residues. The ends were cut back, 4 bases at V and 4 bases at J, with 14 bases in the middle. Germline values: CDR1 LNHDA, CDR2 SQIVND (reference sequence). CDR3 loop: CASSKGSISYEQYF. The CDR3 nucleotides are TGTGCCAGTAGTAAAGGTAGCATATCTTACGAGCAGTACTTC.

This chain connects TRBV5-1 to TRBJ2-1, with TRBD1 as a possible D gene (6 bases). The CDR3 sequence is 15 residues long. Looked up from germline, CDR1 is SGHRS and CDR2 is YFSETQ. V gave up 4 bases and J gave up 2 bases, with 13 bases separating them. The CDR3 coding sequence is TGCGCCAGCAGCCAAGGGGGTTTCACCTACAATGAGCAGTTCTTC. Protein: CASSQGGFTYNEQFF.